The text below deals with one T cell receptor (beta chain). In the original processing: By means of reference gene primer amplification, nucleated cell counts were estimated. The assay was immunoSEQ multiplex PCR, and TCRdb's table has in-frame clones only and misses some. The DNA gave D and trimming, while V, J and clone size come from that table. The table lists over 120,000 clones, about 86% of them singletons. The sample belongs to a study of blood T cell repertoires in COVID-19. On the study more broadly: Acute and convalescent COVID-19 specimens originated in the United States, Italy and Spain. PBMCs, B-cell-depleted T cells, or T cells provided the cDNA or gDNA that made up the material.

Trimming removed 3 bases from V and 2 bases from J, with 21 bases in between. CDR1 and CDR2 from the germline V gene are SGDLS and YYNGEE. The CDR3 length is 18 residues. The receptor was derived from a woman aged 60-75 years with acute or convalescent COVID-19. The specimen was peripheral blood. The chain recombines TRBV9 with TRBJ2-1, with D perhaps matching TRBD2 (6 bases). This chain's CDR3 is CASSERKKVAVPYNEQFF. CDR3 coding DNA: TGTGCCAGCAGCGAGCGGAAAAAGGTAGCGGTACCCTACAATGAGCAGTTCTTC.